The subject of this entry is one T cell receptor beta chain. The data belong to a study of blood T cell repertoires in COVID-19. Background on the study: Specimens from acute and convalescent COVID-19 originated in the United States, Italy and Spain. Nucleic acid was either cDNA or gDNA, and it came from T cells, B-cell-depleted T cells, or PBMCs.

In the study's own analysis: Reference gene primer amplification yielded estimated nucleated cell counts. The assay was immunoSEQ multiplex PCR, and TCRdb's table has in-frame clones only and misses some. Clone size and the V and J calls come from that table; the DNA yielded D and trimming. The profile covers 100,000 to 120,000 clones, with under 85% appearing a single time and about 4% taken by the ten largest. Germline V gene lookup returns CDR1 KGHDR and CDR2 SFDVKD. V was clipped by 1 base and J by 3 bases; unmatched bases: 5. The CDR3 is 16 residues long. This chain connects TRBV24-1 to TRBJ2-1, with 7 bases aligning to TRBD1. The sequence came from a woman in her seventies with acute or convalescent COVID-19. Sequences were obtained from peripheral blood. The CDR3 region is CATSDFKDRNYNEQFF. The CDR3 DNA is TGTGCCACCAGTGATTTCAAGGACAGGAACTACAATGAGCAGTTCTTC.